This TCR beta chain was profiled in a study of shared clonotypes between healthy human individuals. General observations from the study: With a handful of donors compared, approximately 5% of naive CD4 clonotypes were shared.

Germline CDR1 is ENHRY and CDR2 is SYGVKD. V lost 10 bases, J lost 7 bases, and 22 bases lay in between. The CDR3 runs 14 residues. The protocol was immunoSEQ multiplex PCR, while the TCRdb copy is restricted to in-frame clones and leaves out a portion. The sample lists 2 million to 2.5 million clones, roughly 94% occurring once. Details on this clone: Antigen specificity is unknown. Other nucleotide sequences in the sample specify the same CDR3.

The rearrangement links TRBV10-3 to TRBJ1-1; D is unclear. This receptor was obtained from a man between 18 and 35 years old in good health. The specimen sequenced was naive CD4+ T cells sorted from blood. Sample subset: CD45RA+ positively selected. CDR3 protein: CATPLGGSRFEAFF. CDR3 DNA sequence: TGTGCCACCCCCTTGGGAGGGTCAAGGTTTGAAGCTTTCTTT.